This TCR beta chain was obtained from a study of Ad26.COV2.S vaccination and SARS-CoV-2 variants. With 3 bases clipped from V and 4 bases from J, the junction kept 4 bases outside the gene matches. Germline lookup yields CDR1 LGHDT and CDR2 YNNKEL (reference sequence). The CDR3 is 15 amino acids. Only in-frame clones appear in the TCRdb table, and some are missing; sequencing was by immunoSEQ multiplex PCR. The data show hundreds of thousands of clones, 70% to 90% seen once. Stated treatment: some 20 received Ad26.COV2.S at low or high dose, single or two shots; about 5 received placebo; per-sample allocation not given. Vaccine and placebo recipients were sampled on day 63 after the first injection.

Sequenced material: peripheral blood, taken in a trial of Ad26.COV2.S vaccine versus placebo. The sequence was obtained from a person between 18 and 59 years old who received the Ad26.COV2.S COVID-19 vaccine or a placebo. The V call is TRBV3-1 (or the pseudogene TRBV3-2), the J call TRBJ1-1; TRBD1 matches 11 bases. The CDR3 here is CASSHGQGASTEAFF. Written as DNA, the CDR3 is TGTGCCAGCAGCCACGGACAGGGGGCAAGCACTGAAGCTTTCTTT.